The text below deals with one TCR beta chain. The data are from a study of shared clonotypes between healthy human individuals. The repertoire was sequenced with immunoSEQ multiplex PCR; TCRdb's copy has only in-frame clones and lacks some. The sample shows 2,100,000 or so clones, around 95% of them seen only once. Trimming took 3 bases from V and 4 from J; bases not matched to a gene: 2. From germline, CDR1 is MNHNS and CDR2 SASEGT. This CDR3 spans 15 amino acids. The TCR originated in a man between 18 and 35 years old in good health. The genes are TRBV6-1 and TRBJ2-2; 10 nucleotides agree with TRBD1. Material for sequencing was naive CD4+ T cells sorted from blood. This sample's subset: CD45RA+ positively selected. CDR3 bases: TGTGCCAGCAGTGACGGGACAGGGGCCACCGGGGAGCTGTTTTTT. It yields the protein CASSDGTGATGELFF.